Given below is one T cell receptor beta chain in context. The data were produced by immunoSEQ multiplex PCR, yet TCRdb's version contains in-frame clones alone and is incomplete. The sample lists approximately 210,000 clones, about 91% occurring once. The CDR3 covers 17 residues. The trim removed 3 bases at V and 5 bases at J, leaving 12 bases unmatched. CDR1 and CDR2 from the germline V gene are LGHNA and YNFKEQ. The data stem from a study of blood T cell repertoires in COVID-19. Sequenced sample: peripheral blood. V is TRBV4-2 and J is TRBJ2-3, with 9 bases lining up with TRBD2. The clonotype originates from a woman aged 40 to 50 with acute or convalescent COVID-19. The CDR3 nucleotides read TGTGCCAGCAGCCAGGTGCTGAGCGGGGGGCTGGTAGATACGCAGTATTTT. Its translation: CASSQVLSGGLVDTQYF.